Below, 23 T cell receptor beta chains from the same sample are listed, as sequenced in a study of blood T cell repertoires in COVID-19. The table came from immunoSEQ multiplex PCR; TCRdb's copy has only in-frame clones and leaves some out. Of some 200,000 clones listed, 70% to 90% are singletons. The sequenced sample consisted of peripheral blood. Receptor source: a man aged 60 to 69 with active or convalescent COVID-19.

Comment on this clone: Different DNA sequences within this sample yield the same CDR3. The chain recombines TRBV9 with TRBJ1-2; D call uncertain. Trimming took 0 bases from V and 4 from J, leaving 10 bases between them. Germline CDR1 and CDR2: SGDLS and YYNGEE. CDR3 length: 14 residues. The CDR3 region is CASSVAGGTYGYTF. The CDR3 coding sequence is TGTGCCAGCAGCGTAGCGGGAGGAACCTATGGCTACACCTTC.

The chain uses TRBV10-1 and TRBJ2-7; D possibly corresponds to TRBD2 (6 bases). Germline values: CDR1 WNHNN, CDR2 SYGVQD (reference sequence). V lost 3 bases and J lost 5, with 14 bases in between. The CDR3 is made up of 14 amino acids. CDR3 residues: CASSDGGILDEQYF. In DNA form, the CDR3 reads TGCGCCAGCAGTGATGGGGGGATTCTGGACGAGCAGTACTTC.

The V gene is TRBV5-8, the J gene TRBJ1-5; D might be TRBD1 (5 bases). The CDR3 extends over 15 amino acids. V dropped 0 bases and J dropped 7 bases, with 14 bases sitting between them. Germline CDR1 and CDR2: SGHTS and YDEGEE. CDR3 nucleotides: TGTGCCAGCAGCTTGGAGCCCAGGGTGAACCAGCCCCAGCATTTT. Protein product: CASSLEPRVNQPQHF.

V usage is TRBV19 and J usage is TRBJ1-1; no reliable D call. The CDR3 totals 13 residues. From germline, CDR1 is LNHDA and CDR2 SQIVND (reference sequence). Trimming removed 6 bases at V and 1 base at J, with 9 bases between. The CDR3 loop is CASRAFGNTEAFF. The CDR3 region has the DNA TGTGCCAGTAGAGCATTCGGGAACACTGAAGCTTTCTTT.

This clone has just one count. The chain is built from TRBV7-6 and TRBJ2-1; 7 bases match TRBD1. V gave up 4 bases and J gave up 7 bases; unmatched junction bases: 7. This CDR3 spans 14 amino acids. CDR1 and CDR2 from the germline V gene are SGHVS and FNYEAQ. The CDR3 spells CASSYSLQGNEQFF. CDR3 in DNA: TGTGCCAGCAGCTACTCACTACAGGGGAATGAGCAGTTCTTC. Supplemented by reference TRBV7-6 and TRBJ2-1, the full variable domain reads GAGVSQSPRYKVTKRGQDVALRCDPISGHVSLYWYRQALGQGPEFLTYFNYEAQQDKSGLPNDRFSAERPEGSISTLTIQRTEQRDSAMYRCASSYSLQGNEQFFGPGTRLTVL.

The rearrangement links TRBV7-8 to TRBJ1-1; 7 bases line up with TRBD1. This CDR3 comprises 12 residues. Per germline, CDR1 SGHVS and CDR2 FQNEAQ. Trimming cost V 6 bases and J 8 bases; bases outside gene matches: 6. The CDR3 protein is CASRSQGWEAFF. The CDR3 bases are TGTGCCAGCAGATCACAGGGGTGGGAAGCTTTCTTT.

The genes are TRBV3-1 (or the pseudogene TRBV3-2) and TRBJ2-5; 9 bases line up with TRBD2. Losses at the gene ends were 6 bases for V and 0 bases for J; bases not matched to a gene: 8. The CDR3 consists of 16 residues. Germline V gene data show CDR1 as LGHDT and CDR2 as YNNKEL (reference sequence). The CDR3 spells CASSPDSGGYQETQYF. DNA of the CDR3: TGTGCCAGCAGTCCAGATAGCGGGGGATACCAAGAGACCCAGTACTTC.

V is TRBV29-1 and J is TRBJ1-5; tentative D call: TRBD1 (5 bases). This CDR3 has 14 residues. V was pared by 4 bases and J by 0 bases, with 10 bases between. Germline-derived CDR1 and CDR2 are SQVTM and ANQGSEA. DNA of the CDR3: TGCAGCGTTGGCCAGGGTAATAGCAATCAGCCCCAGCATTTT. It specifies CSVGQGNSNQPQHF. Supplemented by reference TRBV29-1 and TRBJ1-5, the full variable domain reads SAVISQKPSRDICQRGTSLTIQCQVDSQVTMMFWYRQQPGQSLTLIATANQGSEATYESGFVIDKFPISRPNLTFSTLTVSNMSPEDSSIYLCSVGQGNSNQPQHFGDGTRLSIL.

V usage is TRBV10-3 and J usage is TRBJ2-2; D is unresolved. V was cut by 0 bases and J by 4 bases, with 6 bases left in between. This CDR3 is 14 amino acids long. CDR1 and CDR2 from the germline V gene are ENHRY and SYGVKD. CDR3 coding DNA: TGTGCCATCAGTGAGTCCCAGGCCACCGGGGAGCTGTTTTTT. As protein: CAISESQATGELFF.

This clone was found once. The V call is TRBV2, the J call TRBJ2-3; possibly TRBD2 for D (5 bases). From germline, CDR1 is SNHLY and CDR2 FYNNEI. The V and J ends lost 4 bases and 5 bases respectively, with 16 bases between them. The CDR3 is made up of 15 amino acids. DNA of the CDR3: TGTGCCAGCAGTGTAGGAGGACTTCTGGGAGATACGCAGTATTTT. Encoded protein: CASSVGGLLGDTQYF.

This clone was observed a single time. V usage is TRBV24-1 and J usage is TRBJ2-5, with 9 bases aligning to TRBD1. The CDR3 extends over 15 amino acids. Germline lookup yields CDR1 KGHDR and CDR2 SFDVKD. Trimming took 4 bases from V and 1 from J; bases not matched to a gene: 3. The CDR3 here is CATSEDRGFQETQYF. In DNA form, the CDR3 reads TGTGCCACCAGTGAGGACAGGGGCTTCCAAGAGACCCAGTACTTC.

The chain has TRBV6-8 and TRBJ2-5; TRBD2 agrees at 13 bases. This CDR3 contains 20 residues. The germline CDR1 and CDR2 sequences are MNHGY and SAAAGT. V lost 4 bases to trimming and J lost 0 bases; unmatched junction nucleotides: 14. The CDR3 coding sequence is TGTGCCAGCAGTTGGAAGGGGCACGGGACTAGCGGGGTGTACCAAGAGACCCAGTACTTC. It translates to CASSWKGHGTSGVYQETQYF.

The genes are TRBV15 and TRBJ2-1; no firm D call. The CDR3 consists of 14 residues. Trimming shortened V by 0 bases and J by 7 bases, and 10 bases separated the two germline ends. From germline, CDR1 is LNHNV and CDR2 YYDKDF (reference sequence). This CDR3 is CATSRDTSGNEQFF. The DNA of the CDR3 is TGTGCCACCAGCAGAGATACTTCCGGGAATGAGCAGTTCTTC.

The rearrangement links TRBV15 to TRBJ2-7; D perhaps matches TRBD1 (5 bases). V dropped 8 bases and J dropped 0 bases, with 17 bases sitting between them. Germline V gene lookup returns CDR1 LNHNV and CDR2 YYDKDF (reference sequence). This CDR3 has 15 residues. The CDR3 sequence: CATRQQGYSSYEQYF. CDR3 nucleotide sequence: TGTGCCACCCGACAGCAGGGTTATAGCTCCTACGAGCAGTACTTC.

The rearrangement uses TRBV19 and TRBJ2-7; TRBD1 agrees at 9 bases. Germline loops: CDR1 LNHDA, CDR2 SQIVND (reference sequence). Trimming cost V 11 bases and J 5 bases; bases outside gene matches: 7. The CDR3 length is 12 residues. The CDR3 here is CAAGTGMNEQYF. CDR3 nucleotide sequence: TGTGCCGCGGGGACAGGGATGAACGAGCAGTACTTC.

This clone has a single count. The chain links TRBV2 to TRBJ2-3; maybe TRBD1 (5 bases). The germline V and J ends were trimmed by 1 base and 2 bases, with 7 bases remaining between them. The CDR3 runs 14 residues. Looked up from germline, CDR1 is SNHLY and CDR2 is FYNNEI. CDR3 in DNA: TGTGCCAGCAGTGAAGACAGGTACACAGATACGCAGTATTTT. It translates to CASSEDRYTDTQYF.

This clone turned up a few times. The rearrangement uses TRBV12-3 or TRBV12-4 and TRBJ2-3; TRBD2 matches 7 bases. The CDR3 extends over 13 amino acids. The V and J ends lost 3 bases and 5 bases, in that order; junction bases with no gene match: 2. The CDR3 region has the DNA TGTGCCAGCAGTTTCTGGGGGGGAGATACGCAGTATTTT. It is translated as CASSFWGGDTQYF.

The rearrangement links TRBV9 to TRBJ2-2; D remains unclear. The length of the CDR3 is 16 residues. V lost 0 bases and J lost 5, with 14 bases in between. Germline lookup yields CDR1 SGDLS and CDR2 YYNGEE. CDR3 DNA sequence: TGTGCCAGCAGCGTAGATCTTGTGGAGCCTACCGGGGAGCTGTTTTTT. Its protein product is CASSVDLVEPTGELFF.

V gene TRBV30 combines with J gene TRBJ2-2; 8 bases agree with TRBD2. The CDR3 has 14 residues. CDR1 and CDR2 (germline): GTSNPN, SVGIG (reference sequence). The CDR3 DNA follows: TGTCCGCGGGGGGACACTACCGGGACCGGGGAGCTGTTTTTT. Translating it yields CPRGDTTGTGELFF.

The table lists this clone with a count of one. V and J are TRBV4-1 and TRBJ1-2; D call uncertain. The CDR3 runs 14 residues. Germline assignment: CDR1 MGHRA and CDR2 YSYEKL. The V and J ends lost 1 base and 0 bases respectively, with 6 bases between them. The CDR3 nucleotides are TGCGCCAGCAGCCAAGGAGCGTCTAACTATGGCTACACCTTC. As protein: CASSQGASNYGYTF.

The chain has TRBV29-1 and TRBJ2-3; D gene unclear. V was clipped by 5 bases and J by 4 bases, with 7 bases between them. The CDR3 extends over 11 amino acids. Germline V CDR1 and CDR2: SQVTM, ANQGSEA. This CDR3 reads CSVRIADTQYF. The DNA of the CDR3 is TGCAGCGTTCGTATAGCAGATACGCAGTATTTT.

V usage is TRBV5-5 and J usage is TRBJ1-2, with 11 bases lining up with TRBD1. The CDR3 loop spans 15 amino acids. Germline CDR1 reads SGHKS; CDR2 reads YYEKEE (reference sequence). After removal of 0 bases from V and 5 bases from J, the junction contained 3 bases not matched to a gene. In DNA form, the CDR3 reads TGTGCCAGCAGCTTGGGGGACAGGGGGTCGTATGGCTACACCTTC. Translation: CASSLGDRGSYGYTF.

The chain links TRBV5-1 to TRBJ1-6; D perhaps matches TRBD1 (5 bases). The CDR3 sequence is 14 residues long. CDR1 SGHRS and CDR2 YFSETQ come from the germline V gene. V was pared by 0 bases and J by 7 bases, with 8 bases between. For the CDR3, the DNA is TGCGCCAGCAGCTTGGGGACAAACAATTCACCCCTCCACTTT. Translating it yields CASSLGTNNSPLHF.